The rows below give T cell receptor beta chains drawn from one sample of a study. TCRdb redid the calling of the RT-PCR reads with MiXCR, one entry per CDR3 protein. This table holds 550,000 to 750,000 distinct CDR3 sequences, 12% to 15% found once. Sequencing was carried out using memory CD4+ T cells from blood. These receptors all come from a female donor in good health, serving as a healthy control. The CDR3 runs from the conserved cysteine through the conserved F or W. Each record gives: clone size, V gene, D gene, J gene, CDR3 DNA, CDR3 protein. The D gene is left open where the match is weak. Size tells how often a clone was seen (once, few, many) or the class of an expanded clone, and some rows leave it out.

clone size: many
V gene: TRBV29-1
D gene: NA
J gene: TRBJ2-1
CDR3 DNA: TGCAGCGTTGGACTCCGGGATCGCTACAATGAGCAGTTCTTC
CDR3 protein: CSVGLRDRYNEQFF

clone size: many
V gene: TRBV15
D gene: NA
J gene: TRBJ2-5
CDR3 DNA: TGTCCGGTACAAGAGACCCAGTACTTC
CDR3 protein: CPVQETQYF

clone size: NA
V gene: TRBV7-2
D gene: NA
J gene: TRBJ2-1
CDR3 DNA: TGTGCCAGCAGCTTTGGGCTAGCCCTTAGCTCCTACAATGAGCAGTTCTTC
CDR3 protein: CASSFGLALSSYNEQFF

clone size: NA
V gene: TRBV28
D gene: NA
J gene: TRBJ2-2
CDR3 DNA: TGTGCCAGCAGCCAGGACAACACCGGGGAGCTGTTTTTT
CDR3 protein: CASSQDNTGELFF

clone size: many
V gene: TRBV6-2/TRBV6-3
D gene: TRBD2
J gene: TRBJ2-7
CDR3 DNA: TGTGCCAGCAGATGGACTAGCGCGATCTCCTACGAGCAGTACTTC
CDR3 protein: CASRWTSAISYEQYF

clone size: NA
V gene: TRBV15
D gene: NA
J gene: TRBJ2-1
CDR3 DNA: TGTGCCACCAGCAGAGTCGACAATGAGCAGTTCTTC
CDR3 protein: CATSRVDNEQFF

clone size: NA
V gene: TRBV20-1
D gene: NA
J gene: TRBJ1-2
CDR3 DNA: TGCAGTGCTAGAGACGCGGGGGCCGAGAACTATGGCTACACCTTC
CDR3 protein: CSARDAGAENYGYTF

clone size: many
V gene: TRBV29-1
D gene: NA
J gene: TRBJ1-1
CDR3 DNA: TGCAGCGGGGGACTCCAGAACACTGAAGCTTTCTTT
CDR3 protein: CSGGLQNTEAFF

clone size: NA
V gene: TRBV3-1
D gene: NA
J gene: TRBJ2-7
CDR3 DNA: TGTGCCAGCAGCCTAAACCGGGACATAACCTACGAGCAGTACTTC
CDR3 protein: CASSLNRDITYEQYF

clone size: few
V gene: TRBV10-3
D gene: NA
J gene: TRBJ2-7
CDR3 DNA: TGTGCCATCAGTGAGAATGCTGGGCGTTCTGGGGAGCAGTACTTC
CDR3 protein: CAISENAGRSGEQYF